A single sample gave rise to the 19 T cell receptor beta chains below, sequenced in a study of identical twins. TCRdb reanalysed the 5' RACE reads using MiXCR and keeps one entry per CDR3 protein. The sample lists 600,000 to 700,000 distinct CDR3 sequences, around 20% seen once, with 4.3% in the top ten. The same sample was also used in a study of T cells expressing NK-cell markers.

Sequenced material: PBMCs. These receptors originate from a woman younger than 35 in good health.

This clonotype was recorded a few times. The chain combines TRBV10-3 with TRBJ2-7; D is possibly TRBD1 (6 bases). V was clipped by 8 bases and J by 7 bases, with 15 bases between them. This CDR3 has 12 residues. Germline CDR1 ENHRY, CDR2 SYGVKD. The CDR3 sequence: CAIGQTGREQYF. CDR3 in DNA: TGTGCCATCGGTCAGACAGGACGGGAGCAGTACTTC.

V is TRBV20-1 and J is TRBJ1-1; D is perhaps TRBD1 (5 bases). Trimming removed 6 bases at V and 10 bases at J, with 21 bases between. This CDR3 spans 13 amino acids. The germline V gene has CDR1 DFQATT and CDR2 SNEGSKA (reference sequence). CDR3 nucleotides: TGCAGTGCCCAATCCACACTGGGAGGGGTAGCTTTCTTT. Translation gives CSAQSTLGGVAFF.

This chain links TRBV6-1 with TRBJ2-5, with 8 bases fitting TRBD2. Trimming cost V 8 bases and J 4 bases; bases outside gene matches: 9. Per germline, CDR1 MNHNS and CDR2 SASEGT. The CDR3 is made up of 14 amino acids. The CDR3 sequence is CASRGGLRSETQYF. CDR3 bases: TGTGCCAGCCGGGGGGGGCTGAGGTCAGAGACCCAGTACTTC.

The table lists this clonotype with a few counts. The chain uses TRBV9 and TRBJ2-3; 8 bases are a match to TRBD2. Germline V gene lookup returns CDR1 SGDLS and CDR2 YYNGEE. The CDR3 extends over 14 amino acids. V gave up 1 base and J gave up 6 bases; unmatched junction bases: 4. This chain's CDR3 is CASSVREGQDTQYF. In nucleotides, the CDR3 is TGTGCCAGCAGCGTACGGGAGGGCCAGGATACGCAGTATTTT.

There are a few counts of this clonotype. The chain couples TRBV27 to TRBJ2-7, with 9 nucleotides matching TRBD1. CDR1 MNHEY and CDR2 SMNVEV come from the germline V gene (reference sequence). Trimming took 3 bases from V and 2 from J; bases not matched to a gene: 2. The CDR3 covers 14 residues. CDR3 protein: CASSLRTGAYEQYF. CDR3 DNA: TGTGCCAGCAGTTTGAGGACAGGGGCCTACGAGCAGTACTTC.

This clonotype has ten or more counts. The chain couples TRBV5-8 to TRBJ2-1; no firm D call. V lost 4 bases, J lost 10 bases, and 9 bases lay in between. Germline V gene data show CDR1 as SGHTS and CDR2 as YDEGEE. The CDR3 spans 11 residues. CDR3: CASSPLMEQFF. CDR3 nucleotides: TGTGCCAGCAGCCCCTTAATGGAGCAGTTCTTC.

The gene calls are TRBV9 and TRBJ2-1; TRBD1 might be the D (5 bases). V shed 0 bases and J shed 8 bases, with 15 bases lying between them. This CDR3 is built from 15 residues. Germline assignment: CDR1 SGDLS and CDR2 YYNGEE. The chain's CDR3 is CASSVGVSIGDEQFF. The CDR3 nucleotides are TGTGCCAGCAGCGTAGGGGTCAGTATAGGGGATGAGCAGTTCTTC.

There are a few counts of this clonotype. The chain joins TRBV6-5 to TRBJ2-7; unclear D gene. Trimming left V 0 bases short and J 6 bases short, with 9 bases between. Germline V gives CDR1 MNHEY, CDR2 SVGAGI. This CDR3 region has 13 residues. As DNA, the CDR3 is TGTGCCAGCAGTTACTCGAGACTTGGCGAGCAGTACTTC. It codes for CASSYSRLGEQYF.

V and J are TRBV12-3 or TRBV12-4 and TRBJ2-3; possibly TRBD2 for D (5 bases). This CDR3 is built from 16 residues. The V and J ends lost 7 bases and 3 bases respectively, with 20 bases between them. DNA of the CDR3: TGTGCCAGCACCCTGCCCGTACGGGGTGAAACAGATACGCAGTATTTT. The encoded protein is CASTLPVRGETDTQYF.

The V call is TRBV10-3, the J call TRBJ2-1; perhaps TRBD2 as D (6 bases). The germline V gene encodes CDR1 ENHRY and CDR2 SYGVKD. Trimming stripped 6 bases from V and 8 bases from J, with 20 bases between. The CDR3 loop spans 15 amino acids. CDR3 nucleotide sequence: TGTGCCATCAGCGGGCGGGACCTCGCGATAGATGAGCAGTTCTTC. Its protein product is CAISGRDLAIDEQFF.

This clonotype showed up just once. The rearrangement links TRBV5-1 to TRBJ2-7; 8 bases fit TRBD2. Germline V gives CDR1 SGHRS, CDR2 YFSETQ. The CDR3 contains 14 residues. Trimming took 1 base from V and 6 from J; bases not matched to a gene: 6. The CDR3 here is CASSLNSGGGEQYF. The DNA of the CDR3 is TGCGCCAGCAGCTTGAACAGCGGGGGAGGCGAGCAGTACTTC. The full variable domain, with the rest looked up from reference TRBV5-1 and TRBJ2-7, is KAGVTQTPRYLIKTRGQQVTLSCSPISGHRSVSWYQQTPGQGLQFLFEYFSETQRNKGNFPGRFSGRQFSNSRSEMNVSTLELGDSALYLCASSLNSGGGEQYFGPGTRLTVT.

The chain has TRBV21-1 and TRBJ2-7; TRBD2, the table's D call, lacks a check against the DNA. TRBV21-1 is annotated as a pseudogene. The CDR3 sequence is 14 residues long. The CDR3 DNA reads as TGTGCCAGCAGCCTCCGGCGGGGAAAATACGAGCAGTACTTC. This encodes CASSLRRGKYEQYF.

Only a few counts were recorded for this clonotype. The chain links TRBV20-1 to TRBJ1-2; TRBD1 agrees at 8 bases. The germline CDR1 and CDR2 sequences are DFQATT and SNEGSKA (reference sequence). J was trimmed by 4 bases and V by 3 bases; bases with no gene match: 4. The CDR3 totals 13 residues. The CDR3 region is CSAREQGGYGYTF. Written as DNA, the CDR3 is TGCAGTGCTAGGGAACAGGGGGGCTATGGCTACACCTTC.

The chain carries TRBV7-9 and TRBJ2-4; D call uncertain. CDR1 is SEHNR and CDR2 is FQNEAQ in the germline V gene (reference sequence). V was clipped by 1 base and J by 0 bases, with 13 bases between them. The CDR3 is 17 residues long. The CDR3 DNA sequence: TGTGCCAGCAGCTTAGTAGGGCATCGCCTAGCCAAAAACATTCAGTACTTC. Its translation: CASSLVGHRLAKNIQYF.

This clonotype was seen only a few times. This sequence joins TRBV3-1 and TRBJ2-7; 8 bases are shared with TRBD2. CDR1 and CDR2 from the germline V gene are LGHDT and YNNKEL (reference sequence). The CDR3 has 13 amino acids. After removal of 3 bases from V and 7 bases from J, the junction contained 5 bases not matched to a gene. The CDR3 is CASSQAGGGEQYF. CDR3 sequence (DNA): TGTGCCAGCAGCCAGGCGGGAGGTGGGGAGCAGTACTTC.

The V call is TRBV20-1, the J call TRBJ2-3; 16 bases are shared with TRBD2. CDR3 length equals 18 residues. Germline-derived CDR1 and CDR2 are DFQATT and SNEGSKA (reference sequence). Trimming removed 4 bases from V and 5 bases from J; junction bases left unmatched: 12. In DNA form, the CDR3 reads TGCAGTGCTACCTCCGGGACTAGCGGGGGGGCCCGGTTAGATACGCAGTATTTT. This sequence encodes CSATSGTSGGARLDTQYF.

The rearrangement joins TRBV5-1 to TRBJ1-2; tentatively, D is TRBD1 (5 bases). This CDR3 comprises 14 residues. V was pared by 2 bases and J by 4 bases, with 12 bases between. Germline CDR1 reads SGHRS; CDR2 reads YFSETQ. The CDR3 DNA sequence: TGCGCCAGCAGCTTACAAGCAGGGCCCTATGGCTACACCTTC. It codes for CASSLQAGPYGYTF.

This clonotype was seen more than once but under ten times. The chain couples TRBV12-3 or TRBV12-4 to TRBJ2-1, with D possibly called TRBD1 or TRBD2 (7 bases each). The V end lost 10 bases, the J end lost 5 bases, and 27 bases lay between the germline ends. The CDR3 has 17 amino acids. The CDR3 is CATRTGAGIRGDNEQFF. The CDR3 nucleotides are TGTGCCACCCGGACAGGAGCCGGGATCCGGGGGGACAATGAGCAGTTCTTC.

In DNA, the CDR3 is TGTGCCAGCAGACTTGCGGGAACGAACGAGCAGTACTTC. Its protein product is CASRLAGTNEQYF. The gene calls are TRBV12-3 or TRBV12-4 and TRBJ2-7, with D maybe TRBD2 (6 bases). There are 13 residues in the CDR3. Trimming left V 6 bases short and J 5 bases short, with 14 bases between.